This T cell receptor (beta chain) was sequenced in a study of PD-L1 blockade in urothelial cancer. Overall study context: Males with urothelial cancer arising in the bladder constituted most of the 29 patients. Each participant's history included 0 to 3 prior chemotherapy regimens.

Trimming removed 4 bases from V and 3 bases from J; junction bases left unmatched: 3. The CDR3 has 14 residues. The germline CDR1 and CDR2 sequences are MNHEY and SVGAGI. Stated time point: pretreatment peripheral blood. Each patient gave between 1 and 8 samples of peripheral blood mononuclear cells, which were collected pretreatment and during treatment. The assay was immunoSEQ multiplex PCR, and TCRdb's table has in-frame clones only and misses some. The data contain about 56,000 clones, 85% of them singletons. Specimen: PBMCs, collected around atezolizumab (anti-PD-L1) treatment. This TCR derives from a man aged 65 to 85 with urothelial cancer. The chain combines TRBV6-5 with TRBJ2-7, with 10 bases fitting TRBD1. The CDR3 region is CASSSGQGYYEQYF. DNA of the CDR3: TGTGCCAGCAGTTCGGGACAGGGGTACTACGAGCAGTACTTC.